This TCR beta chain was sequenced in a study of cytomegalovirus exposure and HLA in healthy donors. PCR amplification relied on 60 Vbeta primers (plus 13 Jbeta primers). Method: immunoSEQ multiplex PCR; TCRdb's copy keeps in-frame clones and lacks some. Among some 190,000 clones listed, roughly 81% were seen once. This clone was picked up a small number of times. V gave up 6 bases and J gave up 7 bases; unmatched junction bases: 11. CDR1 MDHEN and CDR2 SYDVKM come from the germline V gene. CDR3 size: 14 residues. The source of this sequence is a woman in her twenties or thirties in good health and CMV-seropositive. The sequenced sample consisted of PBMCs. The chain joins TRBV28 to TRBJ2-7, with 8 bases fitting TRBD1. DNA for the CDR3: TGTGCCAGCAGGCGAAGACAGGGGTCGGGGGAGCAGTACTTC. Translated, it gives CASRRRQGSGEQYF.